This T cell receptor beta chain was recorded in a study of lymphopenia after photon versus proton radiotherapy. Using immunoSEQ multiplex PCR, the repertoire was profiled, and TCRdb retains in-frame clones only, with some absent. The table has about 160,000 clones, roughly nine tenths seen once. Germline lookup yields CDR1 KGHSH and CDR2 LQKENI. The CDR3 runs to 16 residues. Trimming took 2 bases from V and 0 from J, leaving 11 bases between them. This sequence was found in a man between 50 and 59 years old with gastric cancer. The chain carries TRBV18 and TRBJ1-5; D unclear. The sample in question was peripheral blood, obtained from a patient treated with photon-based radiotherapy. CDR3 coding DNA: TGTGCCAGCTCACCAAATAGTGGGGATAGCAATCAGCCCCAGCATTTT. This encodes CASSPNSGDSNQPQHF.